The subject of this entry is one T cell receptor (beta chain). Germline and junction disagree at one end, which may indicate a read error. The source of the sample is a study of control samples from healthy donors and cancer patients. Repertoires were generated with immunoSEQ multiplex PCR, while TCRdb's copy carries only in-frame clones and drops some. The sample lists more than 70,000 clones; 94% were seen once. The CDR3 is 16 amino acids. The germline gives CDR1 SNHLY, CDR2 FYNNEI. The clonotype was recovered from a woman in her thirties in good health. The rearrangement links TRBV2 to TRBJ1-2; TRBD1 aligns across 12 bases. The sequencing input was blood. The CDR3 DNA sequence: TGTGCCAGCAGTCCTCTCATTCCGGGACAGGGGGCCCCCTTTGCCTTC. Translated: CASSPLIPGQGAPFAF.